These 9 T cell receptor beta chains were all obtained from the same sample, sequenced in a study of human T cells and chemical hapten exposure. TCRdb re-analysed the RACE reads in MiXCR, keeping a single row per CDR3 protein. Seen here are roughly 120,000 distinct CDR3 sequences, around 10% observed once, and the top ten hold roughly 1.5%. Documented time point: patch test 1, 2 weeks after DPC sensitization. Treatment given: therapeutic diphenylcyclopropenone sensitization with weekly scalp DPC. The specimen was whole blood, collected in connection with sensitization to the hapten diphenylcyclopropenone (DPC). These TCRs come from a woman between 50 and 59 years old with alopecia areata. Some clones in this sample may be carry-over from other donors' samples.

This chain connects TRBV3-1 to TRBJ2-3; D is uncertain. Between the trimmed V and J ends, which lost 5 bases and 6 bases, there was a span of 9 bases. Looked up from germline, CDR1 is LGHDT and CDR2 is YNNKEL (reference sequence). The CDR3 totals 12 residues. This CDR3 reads CASSTGLDTQYF. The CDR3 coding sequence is TGTGCCAGCAGCACTGGGTTGGATACGCAGTATTTT.

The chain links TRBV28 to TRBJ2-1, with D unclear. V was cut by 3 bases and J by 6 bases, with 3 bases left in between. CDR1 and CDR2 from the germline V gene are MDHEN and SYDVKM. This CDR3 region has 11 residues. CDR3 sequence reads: CASSFANEQFF. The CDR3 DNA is TGTGCCAGCAGTTTCGCCAATGAGCAGTTCTTC.

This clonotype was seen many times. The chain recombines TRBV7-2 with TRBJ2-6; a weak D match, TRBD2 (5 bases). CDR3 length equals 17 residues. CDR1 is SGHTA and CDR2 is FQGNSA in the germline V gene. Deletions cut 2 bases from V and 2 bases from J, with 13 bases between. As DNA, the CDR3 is TGTGCCAGCAGCTTACGGGGTGCGACCACTGGGGCCAACGTCCTGACTTTC. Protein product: CASSLRGATTGANVLTF.

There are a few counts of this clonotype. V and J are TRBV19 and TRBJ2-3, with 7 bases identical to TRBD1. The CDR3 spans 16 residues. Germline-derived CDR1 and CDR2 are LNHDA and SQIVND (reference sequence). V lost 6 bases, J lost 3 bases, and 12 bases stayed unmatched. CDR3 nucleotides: TGTGCCAGTAGCCTTCCCCTAGGGGGCTTGACAGATACGCAGTATTTT. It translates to CASSLPLGGLTDTQYF. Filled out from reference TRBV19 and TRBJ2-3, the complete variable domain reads DGGITQSPKYLFRKEGQNVTLSCEQNLNHDAMYWYRQDPGQGLRLIYYSQIVNDFQKGDIAEGYSVSREKKESFPLTVTSAQKNPTAFYLCASSLPLGGLTDTQYFGPGTRLTVL.

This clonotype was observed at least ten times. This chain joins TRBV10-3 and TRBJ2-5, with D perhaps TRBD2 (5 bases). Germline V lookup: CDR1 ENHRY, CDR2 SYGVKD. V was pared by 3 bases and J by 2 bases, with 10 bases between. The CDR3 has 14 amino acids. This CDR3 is CAISETAAQETQYF. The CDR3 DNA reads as TGTGCCATCAGTGAAACAGCGGCTCAAGAGACCCAGTACTTC.

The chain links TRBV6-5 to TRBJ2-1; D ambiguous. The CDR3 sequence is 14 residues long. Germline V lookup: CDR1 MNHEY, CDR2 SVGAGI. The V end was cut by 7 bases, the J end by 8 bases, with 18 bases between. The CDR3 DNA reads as TGTGCCAGCACCCAAGGAGAGCAAGCTTATGAGCAGTTCTTC. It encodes CASTQGEQAYEQFF.

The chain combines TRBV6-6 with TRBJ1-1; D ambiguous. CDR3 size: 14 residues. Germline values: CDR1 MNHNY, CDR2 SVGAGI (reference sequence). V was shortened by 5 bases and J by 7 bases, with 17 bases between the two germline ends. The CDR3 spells CASSRGRAPIEAFF. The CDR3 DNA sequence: TGTGCCAGCAGTCGAGGTCGGGCGCCGATTGAAGCTTTCTTT.

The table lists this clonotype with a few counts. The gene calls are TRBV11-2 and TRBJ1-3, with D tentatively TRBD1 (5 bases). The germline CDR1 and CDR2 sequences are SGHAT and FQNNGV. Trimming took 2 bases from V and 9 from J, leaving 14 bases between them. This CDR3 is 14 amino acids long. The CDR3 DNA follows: TGTGCCAGCAGCTTAAGGGGAGCCAGCGGCACCATATATTTT. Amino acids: CASSLRGASGTIYF.

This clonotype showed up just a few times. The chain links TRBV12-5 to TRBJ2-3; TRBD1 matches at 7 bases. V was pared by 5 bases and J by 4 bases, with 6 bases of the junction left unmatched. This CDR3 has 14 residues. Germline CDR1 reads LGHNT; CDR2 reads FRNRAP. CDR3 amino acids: CASGQDRVADTQYF. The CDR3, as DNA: TGTGCTAGTGGTCAAGACAGGGTGGCAGATACGCAGTATTTT.